These 4 T cell receptor beta chains were sequenced from one sample in a study of shared clonotypes between healthy human individuals (dated by TCRdb to 2020 to 2021). Libraries were made using the immunoSEQ multiplex PCR assay. What TCRdb holds here is the immuneACCESS table cut down to in-frame rearrangements. Part of the clones is not present; checked against another copy, under half of the missing clones reflect an unresolved V gene, and the others are unexplained. The sample table records more than 400,000 clones; around 80% of these occur just once. Of the sample, around 12% falls within the top ten clones. Material for sequencing was PBMCs. These receptors originate from a woman in her forties in good health. Some clones in this sample may be carry-over from other donors' samples.

The V gene is TRBV7-3, the J gene TRBJ1-1; 8 nucleotides agree with TRBD1. This CDR3 spans 15 amino acids. CDR1 is SGHTA, CDR2 FQGTGA, per germline. V lost 5 bases, J lost 1 base, and 6 bases stayed unmatched. Here the CDR3 reads CASSPHRGRNTEAFF. CDR3 DNA: TGTGCCAGCAGCCCACACAGGGGGAGGAACACTGAAGCTTTCTTT. Using reference TRBV7-3 and TRBJ1-1 for the parts outside the CDR3, the full variable domain is GAGVSQTPSNKVTEKGKYVELRCDPISGHTALYWYRQSLGQGPEFLIYFQGTGAADDSGLPNDRFFAVRPEGSVSTLKIQRTERGDSAVYLCASSPHRGRNTEAFFGQGTRLTVV.

Notes on this clone: This sample includes further DNA sequences coding for the same CDR3. The chain has TRBV7-2 and TRBJ1-5; no firm D call. The CDR3 totals 13 residues. With 1 base removed from V and 5 bases from J, the gap between germline ends came to 6 bases. CDR1 is SGHTA and CDR2 is FQGNSA in the germline V gene. The DNA of the CDR3 is TGTGCCAGCAGCTTAGGAGGTTATCAGCCCCAGCATTTT. This translates into CASSLGGYQPQHF.

The table lists this clone with many counts. In the same sample, other DNA sequences code for this CDR3. V is TRBV27 and J is TRBJ2-1; 9 nucleotides align to TRBD2. The CDR3 consists of 15 residues. Germline V gives CDR1 MNHEY, CDR2 SMNVEV (reference sequence). J gave up 5 bases and V 7 bases, and 9 bases lay outside the gene matches. The CDR3 sequence is CASTQTSGGDNEQFF. CDR3 nucleotide sequence: TGTGCCAGCACCCAGACTAGCGGAGGGGACAATGAGCAGTTCTTC.

The rearrangement joins TRBV5-1 to TRBJ2-7; TRBD2 matches 7 bases. V lost 0 bases and J lost 6; bases outside the gene matches: 12. CDR1 SGHRS and CDR2 YFSETQ come from the germline V gene. The CDR3 contains 16 residues. The CDR3, as DNA: TGCGCCAGCAGCTTGGGCCACGCGGGGGAGTTTCGCGAGCAGTACTTC. It encodes CASSLGHAGEFREQYF.